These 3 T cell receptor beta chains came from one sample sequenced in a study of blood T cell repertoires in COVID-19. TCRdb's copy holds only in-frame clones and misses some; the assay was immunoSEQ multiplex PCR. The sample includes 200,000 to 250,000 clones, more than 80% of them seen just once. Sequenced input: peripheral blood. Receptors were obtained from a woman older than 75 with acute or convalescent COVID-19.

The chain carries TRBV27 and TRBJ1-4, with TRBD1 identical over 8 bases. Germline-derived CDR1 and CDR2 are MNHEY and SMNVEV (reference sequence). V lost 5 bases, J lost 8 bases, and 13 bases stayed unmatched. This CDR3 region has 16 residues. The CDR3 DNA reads TGTGCCAGCAGTACCGGTTTGACAGGGGCAAACGAAAAACTGTTTTTT. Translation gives CASSTGLTGANEKLFF.

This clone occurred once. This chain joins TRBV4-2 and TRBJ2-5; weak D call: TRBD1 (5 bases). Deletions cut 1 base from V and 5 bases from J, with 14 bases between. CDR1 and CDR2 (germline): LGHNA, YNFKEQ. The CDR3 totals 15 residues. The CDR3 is CASSQGAGHEETQYF. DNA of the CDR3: TGTGCCAGCAGCCAAGGGGCAGGACACGAGGAGACCCAGTACTTC.

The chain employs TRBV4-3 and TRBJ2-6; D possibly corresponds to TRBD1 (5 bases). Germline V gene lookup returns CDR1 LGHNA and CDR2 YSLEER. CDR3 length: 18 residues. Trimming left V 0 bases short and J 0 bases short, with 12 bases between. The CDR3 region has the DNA TGCGCCAGCAGCCAAGAAGGCTACGACAGCTCTGGGGCCAACGTCCTGACTTTC. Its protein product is CASSQEGYDSSGANVLTF.